This entry lists 11 T cell receptor beta chains sequenced from one sample in a study of human T cells and chemical hapten exposure. TCRdb itself ran the RACE reads through MiXCR, one entry per CDR3 protein. The table lists roughly 71,000 distinct CDR3 sequences, approximately 6.1% of them singletons. Specified time point: healthy volunteer bleed at 6 weeks. Unfractionated whole blood yielded total RNA. Sequencing was carried out using whole blood. The receptor source for this set is a female donor in good health. Some clones in this sample may be carry-over from other donors' samples.

Many counts were recorded for this clonotype. V is TRBV28 and J is TRBJ1-2; the match to TRBD1 covers 7 bases. CDR1 MDHEN and CDR2 SYDVKM come from the germline V gene. Losses at the gene ends were 5 bases for V and 8 bases for J; bases not matched to a gene: 20. The CDR3 totals 17 residues. DNA of the CDR3: TGTGCCAGCAGTCCACCCGCCTACATCAGGGGGTCCCTGGGCTACACCTTC. Translating it yields CASSPPAYIRGSLGYTF.

The chain is built from TRBV6-1 and TRBJ1-2; D uncertain. Trimming took 3 bases from V and 7 from J, leaving 15 bases between them. Germline V gene sequence: CDR1 MNHNS, CDR2 SASEGT. This CDR3 comprises 14 residues. CDR3 coding DNA: TGTGCCAGCAGTGATAGGGAGACTAGAAGTGGCTACACCTTC. This gives the protein CASSDRETRSGYTF.

The table lists this clonotype with a count of one. This sequence joins TRBV28 and TRBJ2-3; 10 bases fit TRBD2. V gave up 6 bases and J gave up 3 bases; unmatched junction bases: 6. The CDR3 length is 15 residues. From germline, CDR1 is MDHEN and CDR2 SYDVKM. The CDR3 DNA reads as TGTGCCAGCAGCCCTCTAGCGGGAGAAACAGATACGCAGTATTTT. This codes for CASSPLAGETDTQYF.

This clonotype came up a few times. The rearrangement links TRBV3-1 to TRBJ1-1; D remains unclear. Trimming stripped 3 bases from V and 0 bases from J, with 8 bases between. Germline V CDR1 and CDR2: LGHDT, YNNKEL (reference sequence). This CDR3 spans 14 amino acids. CDR3 sequence (DNA): TGTGCCAGCAGCCAGTTTGGTTTGAACACTGAAGCTTTCTTT. Its protein product is CASSQFGLNTEAFF.

In its sample, this clonotype was seen a few times. The rearrangement joins TRBV10-1 to TRBJ2-5; weak D call: TRBD1 (5 bases). The V gene's germline CDR1 is WNHNN and CDR2 SYGVQD (reference sequence). The ends were cut back, 0 bases at V and 9 bases at J, with 14 bases in the middle. This CDR3 comprises 14 residues. CDR3: CASSESGVQEAQYF. For the CDR3, the DNA is TGCGCCAGCAGTGAGTCGGGTGTACAGGAAGCCCAGTACTTC.

This clonotype occurred a few times. The chain joins TRBV15 to TRBJ2-7; D call uncertain. Trimming shortened V by 6 bases and J by 5 bases, and 14 bases separated the two germline ends. CDR1 is LNHNV, CDR2 YYDKDF, per germline (reference sequence). This CDR3 spans 13 amino acids. This CDR3 reads CATRSGVKNEQYF. CDR3 nucleotides: TGTGCCACCAGATCCGGAGTTAAGAACGAGCAGTACTTC.

CDR3 protein: CSADSNVEQFF. In DNA, the CDR3 is TGCAGCGCAGACAGTAACGTTGAGCAGTTCTTC. The chain carries TRBV29-1 and TRBJ2-1; TRBD1 is a possible D gene (5 bases). Germline CDR1 SQVTM, CDR2 ANQGSEA. The V end lost 7 bases, the J end lost 9 bases, and 13 bases lay between the germline ends. The CDR3 covers 11 residues.

This clonotype appeared many times. V is TRBV29-1 and J is TRBJ2-1; a weak D match, TRBD2 (5 bases). This CDR3 comprises 12 residues. Trimming pared 3 bases from V and 12 bases from J, leaving 15 bases between. Germline CDR1 reads SQVTM; CDR2 reads ANQGSEA. CDR3 sequence: CSVDQAGFRQFF. The CDR3 DNA is TGCAGCGTTGATCAGGCGGGCTTCAGGCAGTTCTTC.

This clonotype was picked up many times. The chain is built from TRBV5-6 and TRBJ2-1; 7 bases are a match to TRBD2. Per germline, CDR1 SGHDT and CDR2 YYEEEE. The CDR3 totals 15 residues. The junction had 2 bases not matched to a gene; V was cut back by 2 bases and J by 0 bases. The CDR3 protein is CASSLSGGSYNEQFF. The CDR3 nucleotides are TGTGCCAGCAGCTTATCGGGAGGCTCCTACAATGAGCAGTTCTTC.

Ten or more counts support this clonotype. This chain joins TRBV9 and TRBJ2-1; possible D gene TRBD1, 7 bases. Per germline, CDR1 SGDLS and CDR2 YYNGEE. V dropped 4 bases and J dropped 4 bases, with 15 bases sitting between them. The CDR3 spans 15 residues. In DNA, the CDR3 is TGTGCCAGCAGCCCAGGGGGGCCGACATACAATGAGCAGTTCTTC. It codes for CASSPGGPTYNEQFF.

This clonotype was detected many times. The J gene is TRBJ2-1, the V gene TRBV3-1, with D perhaps being TRBD1 or TRBD2 (6 bases each). V was shortened by 1 base and J by 6 bases, with 10 bases between the two germline ends. The CDR3 has 14 amino acids. Germline lookup yields CDR1 LGHDT and CDR2 YNNKEL (reference sequence). The CDR3, as DNA: TGTGCCAGCAGCCAAGTGACGGGGGCCAATGAGCAGTTCTTC. Translated, it gives CASSQVTGANEQFF.